This TCR beta chain emerged from a study of T cell repertoires in cytomegalovirus infection. Points on this clonotype: Its target is unknown.

Each CDR3 protein gets one entry after TCRdb re-called the reads with MiXCR. The sample consists of 830,000 or so distinct CDR3 sequences, approximately 32% of them appearing once. Regarding the study as a whole: Summed public TCR beta family frequency identified CMV carriers bearing the relevant HLA. HLA-C-restricted, CMV-specific TCR beta clonotypes were dominant ex vivo.

This receptor was obtained from a human donor in good health (CMV status not recorded). Some clones in this sample may be carry-over from other donors' samples. The material was cultured CD8+ T cells from PBMCs, obtained from culture after CMV antigen stimulation.

CDR3 sequence: CASNSVGNTIYF. Here the CDR3 DNA reads TGTGCCAGCAATTCGGTCGGAAACACCATATATTTT. V is TRBV12-3 or TRBV12-4 and J is TRBJ1-3; D is unclear. This CDR3 is built from 12 residues. V dropped 7 bases and J dropped 4 bases, with 8 bases sitting between them.